The 18 T cell receptor beta chains in this list originate from one sample, sequenced in a study of T cell changes during pregnancy in multiple sclerosis. TCRdb's table, derived via immunoSEQ multiplex PCR, lists solely in-frame clones and lacks some. The sample includes about 36,000 clones, approximately 90% seen only once; the top ten take about 10%. Sequencing used CD8+ T cells from peripheral blood mononuclear cells, obtained in the third trimester of pregnancy. Receptor source: a female donor with multiple sclerosis, enrolled in a pregnancy study.

The chain joins TRBV27 to TRBJ1-1; 7 bases are a match to TRBD1. V trimming: 8 bases; J trimming: 2 bases; junction bases outside the gene matches: 5. The germline CDR1 and CDR2 sequences are MNHEY and SMNVEV (reference sequence). The CDR3 loop spans 13 amino acids. This CDR3 is CASGGTVNTEAFF. The DNA for the CDR3 is TGTGCCAGCGGGGGGACAGTTAACACTGAAGCTTTCTTT.

Only one count was recorded for this clone. The CDR3 spells CASSPSGTANSGNTIYF. In nucleotides, the CDR3 is TGCGCCAGCAGCCCCAGCGGGACGGCCAACTCTGGAAACACCATATATTTT. J is TRBJ1-3 and V is TRBV4-3, with D possibly being TRBD1 (5 bases). CDR1 and CDR2 (germline): LGHNA, YSLEER. Trimming stripped 4 bases from V and 0 bases from J, with 16 bases between. This CDR3 has 17 residues.

V gene TRBV4-1 combines with J gene TRBJ1-1, with TRBD1 matching 7 bases. This CDR3 is 18 amino acids long. V dropped 0 bases and J dropped 0; count of bases not matched to a gene: 10. The germline V gene encodes CDR1 MGHRA and CDR2 YSYEKL. The CDR3, as DNA: TGCGCCAGCAGCCAAGATCGACGACAGGGCGGTATGAACACTGAAGCTTTCTTT. Its protein is CASSQDRRQGGMNTEAFF.

V and J are TRBV7-9 and TRBJ1-1; 9 bases are a match to TRBD1. The CDR3 sequence is 14 residues long. Trimming took 7 bases from V and 4 from J; bases not matched to a gene: 7. Germline-derived CDR1 and CDR2 are SEHNR and FQNEAQ (reference sequence). The CDR3: CASTRDREITEAFF. CDR3 bases: TGTGCCAGCACCCGGGACAGGGAGATCACTGAAGCTTTCTTT.

This chain links TRBV6-4 with TRBJ2-2, with 7 bases lining up with TRBD1. Germline values: CDR1 MRHNA, CDR2 SNTAGT. The V segment lost 6 bases and the J segment 3 bases; nucleotides outside the gene matches: 4. This CDR3 comprises 14 residues. This CDR3 reads CASRGDSYTGELFF. DNA for the CDR3: TGTGCCAGCAGAGGGGACAGCTACACCGGGGAGCTGTTTTTT.

This clone was counted a few times. The DNA for the CDR3 is TGTGCCAGTAGGACAGGGGCCTTGACGAACACTGAAGCTTTCTTT. Its protein product is CASRTGALTNTEAFF. The chain uses TRBV19 and TRBJ1-1; 8 nucleotides agree with TRBD1. The trim removed 6 bases at V and 1 base at J, leaving 7 bases unmatched. Germline values: CDR1 LNHDA, CDR2 SQIVND (reference sequence). The CDR3 runs to 15 residues.

The V gene is TRBV2, the J gene TRBJ2-5; 8 bases are a match to TRBD1. CDR1 SNHLY and CDR2 FYNNEI come from the germline V gene. J was trimmed by 3 bases and V by 4 bases; bases with no gene match: 7. The CDR3 totals 15 residues. CDR3 sequence: CASSVTVTGEETQYF. CDR3 nucleotides: TGTGCCAGCAGTGTAACAGTGACAGGGGAAGAGACCCAGTACTTC.

The chain couples TRBV2 to TRBJ2-2; possible D gene TRBD2, 6 bases. Trimming pared 11 bases from V and 0 bases from J, leaving 16 bases between. Germline lookup yields CDR1 SNHLY and CDR2 FYNNEI. CDR3 size: 15 residues. The CDR3 coding sequence is TGTGCCCCAGGGAGTGGCGGGACGAACACCGGGGAGCTGTTTTTT. This codes for CAPGSGGTNTGELFF.

The CDR3 spells CASAKAGDGSYNEQFF. The CDR3 coding sequence is TGTGCCAGCGCTAAAGCGGGGGATGGCTCCTACAATGAGCAGTTCTTC. The rearrangement uses TRBV6-4 and TRBJ2-1, with TRBD2 matching over 8 bases. The CDR3 runs 16 residues. The germline V gene encodes CDR1 MRHNA and CDR2 SNTAGT. The J segment lost 0 bases and the V segment lost 8 bases, leaving 9 bases of the junction unmatched.

This chain connects TRBV13 to TRBJ2-5; 8 nucleotides align to TRBD1. This CDR3 spans 13 amino acids. The germline V gene encodes CDR1 PRHDT and CDR2 FYEKMQ (reference sequence). Trimming cost V 3 bases and J 7 bases; bases outside gene matches: 4. The CDR3 coding sequence is TGTGCCAGCAGCTTCGGACAGGGTGTGACCCAGTACTTC. Amino acid sequence: CASSFGQGVTQYF.

This chain joins TRBV7-2 and TRBJ2-3, with 10 bases lining up with TRBD2. V trimming: 2 bases; J trimming: 6 bases; junction bases outside the gene matches: 5. This CDR3 is 15 amino acids long. The germline V gene encodes CDR1 SGHTA and CDR2 FQGNSA. The CDR3: CASSLSSGGADTQYF. DNA for the CDR3: TGTGCCAGCAGCTTATCAAGCGGGGGGGCGGATACGCAGTATTTT.

The table lists this clone with a few counts. The rearrangement links TRBV2 to TRBJ1-6, with D perhaps matching TRBD1 (5 bases). Germline values: CDR1 SNHLY, CDR2 FYNNEI. V gave up 7 bases and J gave up 4 bases, with 14 bases separating them. The CDR3 totals 15 residues. The CDR3 region is CASKEGRAYNSPLHF. The CDR3 DNA reads as TGTGCCAGCAAGGAGGGCAGGGCATATAATTCACCCCTCCACTTT.

The chain employs TRBV19 and TRBJ2-2; no reliable D call. This CDR3 has 14 amino acids. Trimming cost V 5 bases and J 5 bases, with 12 bases left between them. Per germline, CDR1 LNHDA and CDR2 SQIVND (reference sequence). CDR3 in DNA: TGTGCCAGTAGTCCGGCTAGTCGGACCGGGGAGCTGTTTTTT. It codes for CASSPASRTGELFF.

CDR3 DNA sequence: TGTGCCAGCAGCTTAGGGACAGGGCCCGTCTATGGCTACACCTTC. This translates into CASSLGTGPVYGYTF. The rearrangement uses TRBV11-2 and TRBJ1-2; 8 bases match TRBD1. This CDR3 is 15 amino acids long. Germline lookup yields CDR1 SGHAT and CDR2 FQNNGV. V lost 1 base to trimming and J lost 4 bases; unmatched junction nucleotides: 5.

This clone has a single count. The chain uses TRBV12-2 and TRBJ1-5. TRBV12-2 is noted as a pseudogene. The CDR3 runs to 17 residues. CDR3 amino acids: CASRLDGRPYSNQPQHF. CDR3 nucleotide sequence: TGTGCAAGTCGCTTAGATGGGAGGCCCTATAGCAATCAGCCCCAGCATTTT.

The V gene is TRBV6-1, the J gene TRBJ1-2, with 7 positions matching TRBD1. V was pared by 5 bases and J by 8 bases, with 11 bases of the junction left unmatched. The V gene's germline CDR1 is MNHNS and CDR2 SASEGT. The CDR3 has 14 residues. This chain's CDR3 is CASSRDSGWSGYTF. CDR3 DNA: TGTGCCAGCAGTCGGGACAGCGGATGGTCCGGCTACACCTTC.

The chain links TRBV11-2 to TRBJ2-5; 9 positions match TRBD2. The J segment lost 2 bases and the V segment lost 5 bases, leaving 6 bases of the junction unmatched. This CDR3 spans 15 amino acids. CDR1 and CDR2 (germline): SGHAT, FQNNGV. CDR3 amino acids: CASSARGLAQETQYF. DNA for the CDR3: TGTGCCAGCAGCGCCCGGGGACTAGCACAAGAGACCCAGTACTTC.

The chain employs TRBV7-6 and TRBJ2-1; maybe TRBD2 (6 bases). Germline V gives CDR1 SGHVS, CDR2 FNYEAQ. Between the trimmed V and J ends, which lost 2 bases and 6 bases, there was a span of 17 bases. The CDR3 is 16 residues long. This CDR3 is CASSLLAGLRGNEQFF. The CDR3 nucleotides are TGTGCCAGCAGCTTACTGGCGGGACTCCGGGGCAATGAGCAGTTCTTC.